One and the same sample provided the 9 T cell receptor beta chains below, sequenced in a study of cytomegalovirus exposure and HLA in healthy donors. Primers included in the PCR were 60 Vbeta and 13 Jbeta primers. The table came from immunoSEQ multiplex PCR; TCRdb's copy has only in-frame clones and leaves some out. The table has about 140,000 clones, about 61% seen once; the top ten hold over 1.5%. Sequencing was carried out using PBMCs. The origin of the receptors is a male donor in good health and CMV-seronegative.

This chain connects TRBV28 to TRBJ2-3; 14 bases agree with TRBD2. CDR1 is MDHEN and CDR2 is SYDVKM in the germline V gene. After removal of 2 bases from V and 5 bases from J, the junction contained 9 bases not matched to a gene. This CDR3 is built from 18 residues. In DNA form, the CDR3 reads TGTGCCAGCAGTTTACCCCGGACTAGCGGGGGGTGGGGAGATACGCAGTATTTT. It is translated as CASSLPRTSGGWGDTQYF. The full variable domain, completed using reference TRBV28 and TRBJ2-3, is DVKVTQSSRYLVKRTGEKVFLECVQDMDHENMFWYRQDPGLGLRLIYFSYDVKMKEKGDIPEGYSVSREKKERFSLILESASTNQTSMYLCASSLPRTSGGWGDTQYFGPGTRLTVL.

CDR3 loop: CAWKQGASTEAFF. CDR3 nucleotide sequence: TGTGCCTGGAAACAGGGGGCGAGTACTGAAGCTTTCTTT. The chain recombines TRBV30 with TRBJ1-1, with TRBD1 matching 9 bases. V was pared by 4 bases and J by 5 bases, with 5 bases of the junction left unmatched. Germline CDR1 reads GTSNPN; CDR2 reads SVGIG (reference sequence). CDR3 length equals 13 residues. Based on the CDR3 plus reference TRBV30 and TRBJ1-1, the full variable domain is SQTIHQWPATLVQPVGSPLSLECTVEGTSNPNLYWYRQAAGRGLQLLFYSVGIGQISSEVPQNLSASRPQDRQFILSSKKLLLSDSGFYLCAWKQGASTEAFFGQGTRLTVV.

The CDR3 spells CASRLGQGHNEQFF. The CDR3 DNA sequence: TGCGCCAGCAGATTAGGACAGGGTCACAATGAGCAGTTCTTC. V usage is TRBV5-1 and J usage is TRBJ2-1; 8 positions agree with TRBD1. The CDR3 is 14 amino acids. Unmatched junction bases numbered 6, after V lost 5 bases and J lost 5 bases. The V gene's germline CDR1 is SGHRS and CDR2 YFSETQ.

The chain couples TRBV29-1 to TRBJ2-2; D uncertain. Deletions cut 3 bases from V and 5 bases from J, with 10 bases between. Germline loops: CDR1 SQVTM, CDR2 ANQGSEA. The CDR3 covers 13 residues. In DNA, the CDR3 is TGCAGCGTTGAGTACCGGTCAACCGGGGAGCTGTTTTTT. This codes for CSVEYRSTGELFF.

This clone was counted only a few times. The gene calls are TRBV13 and TRBJ1-1; 7 bases fit TRBD1. Germline lookup yields CDR1 PRHDT and CDR2 FYEKMQ (reference sequence). With 5 bases clipped from V and 5 bases from J, the junction kept 2 bases outside the gene matches. The CDR3 is made up of 12 amino acids. CDR3: CASSDRDTEAFF. Written as DNA, the CDR3 is TGTGCCAGCAGCGACAGGGATACTGAAGCTTTCTTT.

As to this clone: Mismatch with germline at one junction end may stem from a read error. The rearrangement uses TRBV19 and TRBJ1-1; D is possibly TRBD1 (5 bases). This CDR3 has 15 amino acids. Germline V CDR1 and CDR2: LNHDA, SQIVND (reference sequence). The CDR3 region has the DNA TGTGTCAGTAGTCCGCGACAGAGTTGGAACACTGAAGCTTTCTTT. Protein sequence: CVSSPRQSWNTEAFF.

This sequence joins TRBV7-2 and TRBJ1-2; D uncertain. Germline assignment: CDR1 SGHTA and CDR2 FQGNSA. The CDR3 is made up of 12 amino acids. Trimming took 4 bases from V and 5 from J, leaving 8 bases between them. The CDR3 reads CASSYPGYGYTF. The CDR3 DNA sequence: TGTGCCAGCAGCTATCCGGGGTATGGCTACACCTTC.

As for this clone: Here the CDR3 omits its conserved ending phenylalanine or tryptophan, so a read error is the likely source. The DNA is omitted, as the CDR3 cannot be located on it reliably, and the CDR3 follows TCRdb's listing. This chain links TRBV7-9 with TRBJ1-3; TRBD1 reflects the table's D call only, with no check against the DNA. The CDR3 sequence runs 10 residues, both termini included. Germline CDR1 SEHNR, CDR2 FQNEAQ (reference sequence). The CDR3: CSSSLVGISL.

There are a few counts of this clone. This rearrangement joins TRBV25-1 to TRBJ2-4; no clear D gene. Trimming took off 6 bases at V and 8 bases at J, with 8 bases between the two ends. Per the germline V gene, CDR1 is MGHDK and CDR2 is SYGVNS. CDR3 length: 11 residues. CDR3 DNA sequence: TGTGCCAGCAGAGATTCGGACATTCAGTACTTC. It yields the protein CASRDSDIQYF.